The clone carrying this T cell receptor (beta chain) was seen at least ten times. The record originates from a study of human T cells and chemical hapten exposure. The CDR3 consists of 14 residues. Looked up from germline, CDR1 is DFQATT and CDR2 is SNEGSKA (reference sequence). V lost 5 bases, J lost 1 base, and 12 bases lay in between. What the library attached to individual cDNA molecules were unique molecular identifiers. TCRdb independently ran MiXCR on the 5' RACE reads; one entry per CDR3 protein. Of approximately 140,000 distinct CDR3 sequences listed, around 4% are singletons. Whole blood, unfractionated, served as the material for total RNA extraction.

This chain links TRBV20-1 with TRBJ2-4; maybe TRBD1 (6 bases). The receptor's source is a female donor in good health. CDR3 residues: CSAPQGLAKNIQYF. CDR3 sequence (DNA): TGCAGTGCTCCACAGGGTTTGGCCAAAAACATTCAGTACTTC.